This TCR beta chain emerged from a study of T cell responses to AZD1222 COVID-19 vaccine. Study information: Analyses pooled second doses at about 4 or about 12 weeks.

As regards this clone: Its antigen is unknown.

J gave up 8 bases and V 4 bases, and 11 bases lay outside the gene matches. This CDR3 is 15 amino acids long. Overall study results and limits: White British ancestry dominated among donors, who included more females, and clonal diversity was possibly underestimated. The breadth and depth of Spike-specific TCRs increased once two AZD1222 doses had been given. Nearly half of unique spike-specific TCRs reportedly avoided B.1.351 and B.1.1.7 mutated regions.

Profiling relied on immunoSEQ multiplex PCR, and the TCRdb table lists in-frame clones only, not all of them. Of approximately 140,000 clones listed, under 95% are singletons. The material was peripheral blood, obtained on day 0 of AZD1222 vaccination. The clonotype originates from an adult in good health. J is TRBJ2-1 and V is TRBV5-7, with 8 bases aligning to TRBD1. TRBV5-7 is reported as an ORF; its role is uncertain. Here the CDR3 DNA reads TGTGCCAGCAGCGACGGGACAGGTGCTCTCTATGAGCAGTTCTTC. Translation gives CASSDGTGALYEQFF.